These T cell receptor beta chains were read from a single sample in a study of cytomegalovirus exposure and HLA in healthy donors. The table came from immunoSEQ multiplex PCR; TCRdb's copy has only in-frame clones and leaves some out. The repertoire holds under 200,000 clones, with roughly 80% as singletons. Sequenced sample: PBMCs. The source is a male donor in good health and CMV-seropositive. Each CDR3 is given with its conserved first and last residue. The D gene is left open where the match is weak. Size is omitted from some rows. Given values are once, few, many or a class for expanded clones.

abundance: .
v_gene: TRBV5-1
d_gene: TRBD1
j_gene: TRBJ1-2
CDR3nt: TGCGCCAGCAGCCCGGGGACAGGGAGAGGAGTTGGTGGCTACACCTTC
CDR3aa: CASSPGTGRGVGGYTF

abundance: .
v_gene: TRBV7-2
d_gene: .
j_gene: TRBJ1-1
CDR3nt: TGTGCCAGCAGCCCGCCCTCCAACACGAACACTGAAGCTTTCTTT
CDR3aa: CASSPPSNTNTEAFF

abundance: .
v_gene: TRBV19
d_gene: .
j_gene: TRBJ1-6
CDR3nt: TGTGCCAGTACAGGGAAAGCGGGTTCACCCCTCCACTTT
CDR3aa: CASTGKAGSPLHF

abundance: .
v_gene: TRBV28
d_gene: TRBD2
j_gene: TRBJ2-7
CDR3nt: TGTGCCACTTTAGCGGGAGGGCCGCGTGAGCAGTACTTC
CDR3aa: CATLAGGPREQYF

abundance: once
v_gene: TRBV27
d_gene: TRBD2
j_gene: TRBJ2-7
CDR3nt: TGTGCCAGCAGTTTAACGGCTAGCGGGACCTACGAGCAGTACTTC
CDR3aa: CASSLTASGTYEQYF

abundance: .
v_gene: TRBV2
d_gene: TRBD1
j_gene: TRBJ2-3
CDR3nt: TGTGCCAGTCCTTGGGGACAGTACAGCACAGATACGCAGTATTTT
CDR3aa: CASPWGQYSTDTQYF

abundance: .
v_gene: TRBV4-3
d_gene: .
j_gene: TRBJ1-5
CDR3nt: TGCGCCAGCAGCCAAGCCCTCAGCCAGAGGCAGCCCCAGCATTTT
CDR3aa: CASSQALSQRQPQHF

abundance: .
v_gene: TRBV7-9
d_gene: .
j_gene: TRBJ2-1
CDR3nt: TGTGCCAGCAGCTTGTTGACTGCGTCCCCGAAGCAGTTCTTC
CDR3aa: CASSLLTASPKQFF

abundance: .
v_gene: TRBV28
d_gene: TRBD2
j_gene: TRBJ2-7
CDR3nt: TGTGCCAGCAGGGACCCTGGGACTAGCGGGAAGCACGAGCAGTACTTC
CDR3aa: CASRDPGTSGKHEQYF

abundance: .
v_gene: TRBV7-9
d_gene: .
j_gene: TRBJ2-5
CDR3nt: TGTGCCAGCAGCTTAGAAACTCCGGAGGAGACCCAGTACTTC
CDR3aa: CASSLETPEETQYF

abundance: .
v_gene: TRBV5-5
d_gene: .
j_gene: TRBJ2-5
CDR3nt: TGTGCCAGCACCAGGATGGAGACCCAGTACTTC
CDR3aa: CASTRMETQYF

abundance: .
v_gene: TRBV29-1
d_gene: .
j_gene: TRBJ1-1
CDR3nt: TGCAGCGTTGAGGAGAGTCACACTGAAGCTTTCTTT
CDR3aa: CSVEESHTEAFF

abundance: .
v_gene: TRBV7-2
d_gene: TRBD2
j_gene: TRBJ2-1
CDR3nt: TGTGCCAGCAGACTAGCGGGAGTTAGAAATGAGCAGTTCTTC
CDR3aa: CASRLAGVRNEQFF

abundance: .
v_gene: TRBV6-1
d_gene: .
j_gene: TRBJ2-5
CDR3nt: TGTGCCACGGGGGAGTACCAAGAGACCCAGTACTTC
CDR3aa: CATGEYQETQYF

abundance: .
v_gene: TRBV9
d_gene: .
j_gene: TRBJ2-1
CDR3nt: TGTGCCAGCAGCGCCCCGGGACACCCCGATTTAAATGAGCAGTTCTTC
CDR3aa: CASSAPGHPDLNEQFF

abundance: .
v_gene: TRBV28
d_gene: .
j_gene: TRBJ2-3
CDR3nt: TGTGCCAGCAACATGACGCCTCAGGCGCAGTATTTT
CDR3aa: CASNMTPQAQYF

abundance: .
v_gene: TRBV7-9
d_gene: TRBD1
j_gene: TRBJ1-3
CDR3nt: TGTTCCAGCAGCCCGGGGGACAGGAACTCTGGAAACACCATATATTTT
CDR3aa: CSSSPGDRNSGNTIYF

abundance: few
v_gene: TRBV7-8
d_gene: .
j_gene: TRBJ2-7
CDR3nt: TGTGCCAGCAGCTTACCCCCAGATCCTAGCGTCTACGAGCAGTACTTC
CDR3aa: CASSLPPDPSVYEQYF

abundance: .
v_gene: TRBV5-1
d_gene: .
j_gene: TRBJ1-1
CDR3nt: TGCGCCAGCAGCTTGGGGGGAGCTACTGAAGCTTTCTTT
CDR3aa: CASSLGGATEAFF

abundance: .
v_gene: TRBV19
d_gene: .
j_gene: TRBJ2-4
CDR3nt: TGTGCCAGTAGTCTCGGGACAACGGAATTAGCCAAAAACATTCAGTACTTC
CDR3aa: CASSLGTTELAKNIQYF

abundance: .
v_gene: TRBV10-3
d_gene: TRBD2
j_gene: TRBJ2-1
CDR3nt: TGTGCCATCAGTGAGATAAGCGGGAGTTCCGATGAGCAGTTCTTC
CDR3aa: CAISEISGSSDEQFF

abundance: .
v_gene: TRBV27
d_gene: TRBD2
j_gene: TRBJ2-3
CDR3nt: TGTGCCAGCAGGGGCGGGACTAGCGGGAGTGCATTGGATACGCAGTATTTT
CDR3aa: CASRGGTSGSALDTQYF

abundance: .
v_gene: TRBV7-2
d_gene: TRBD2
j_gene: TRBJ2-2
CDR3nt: TGTGCCAGCAGCTTATCGACTAGCGGAGCGAACACCGGGGAGCTGTTTTTT
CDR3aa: CASSLSTSGANTGELFF

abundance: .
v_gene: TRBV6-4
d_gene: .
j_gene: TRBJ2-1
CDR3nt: TGTGCCAGCAGTGACTTCCCCCTACTTGGGGGACTCAAAAGCTCCTACAATGAGCAGTTCTTC
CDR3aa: CASSDFPLLGGLKSSYNEQFF